Listed here are 25 T cell receptor beta chains from one sample, sequenced in a study of T cell responses to AZD1222 COVID-19 vaccine (dated by TCRdb to the early 2020s). The method behind the library was the immunoSEQ multiplex PCR assay. Sourced from immuneACCESS, this table was stored by TCRdb with only in-frame sequences that have V and J called. A share of the clones is absent; for the studies checked, an unresolved V gene accounts for under half, and the remainder has no known explanation. This sample gives 200,000 to 250,000 clones in total; less than 95% of them show up just once. 1.7% of the sample goes to the ten largest clones. Read against the paper, the sample's time point label means: about 28 days (+/-7) after the second vaccine dose. The treatment or condition label corresponds to: meningococcal conjugate vaccine given as trial control. Sample: peripheral blood, taken 28 days after the second dose of the MenACWY control vaccine. The source of these receptors is an adult who received the MenACWY meningococcal vaccine as a control.

This chain connects TRBV7-3 to TRBJ2-2; TRBD1 is a possible D gene (5 bases). Germline lookup yields CDR1 SGHTA and CDR2 FQGTGA. The CDR3 contains 14 residues. Trimming removed 5 bases from V and 5 bases from J, with 12 bases in between. This CDR3 is CASSPDSSTGELFF. Here the CDR3 DNA reads TGTGCCAGCAGCCCCGACAGCTCAACCGGGGAGCTGTTTTTT.

This chain joins TRBV28 and TRBJ2-1, with 10 bases lining up with TRBD2. Germline V gene sequence: CDR1 MDHEN, CDR2 SYDVKM. The CDR3 consists of 12 residues. V dropped 4 bases and J dropped 10; count of bases not matched to a gene: 1. CDR3 in DNA: TGTGCCAGCAGTTCTAGCGGGAGCGAGCAGTTCTTC. Translation: CASSSSGSEQFF.

This clone was seen just once. V gene TRBV5-1 combines with J gene TRBJ2-7; 12 nucleotides line up with TRBD2. Trimming took 0 bases from V and 5 from J; bases not matched to a gene: 3. Germline V gene sequence: CDR1 SGHRS, CDR2 YFSETQ. The CDR3 runs 15 residues. CDR3: CASSLGLAGENEQYF. The DNA of the CDR3 is TGCGCCAGCAGCTTGGGACTAGCGGGAGAGAACGAGCAGTACTTC.

This clone appeared once. The V call is TRBV6-1, the J call TRBJ2-1, with 8 nucleotides matching TRBD1. V dropped 1 base and J dropped 4; count of bases not matched to a gene: 3. The germline gives CDR1 MNHNS, CDR2 SASEGT. The CDR3 totals 15 residues. CDR3 sequence (DNA): TGTGCCAGCAGTGAAGACAGGGGGGAATACAATGAGCAGTTCTTC. It encodes CASSEDRGEYNEQFF.

This clone has a single count. The J gene is TRBJ2-5, the V gene TRBV3-1 (or the pseudogene TRBV3-2), with 12 bases lining up with TRBD2. There are 15 residues in the CDR3. V trimming: 4 bases; J trimming: 4 bases; junction bases outside the gene matches: 4. Germline CDR1 is LGHDT and CDR2 is YNNKEL (reference sequence). CDR3 in amino acids: CASSLTSGGRETQYF. In DNA form, the CDR3 reads TGTGCCAGCAGCCTGACTAGCGGGGGCCGAGAGACCCAGTACTTC.

This clone was recorded a few times. The J gene is TRBJ1-5, the V gene TRBV7-2; 11 bases match TRBD1. This CDR3 has 15 amino acids. Germline V gene sequence: CDR1 SGHTA, CDR2 FQGNSA. V gave up 5 bases and J gave up 4 bases; unmatched junction bases: 4. CDR3 DNA sequence: TGTGCCAGCAGCAGGACAGGGGGCCCTAATCAGCCCCAGCATTTT. Translation: CASSRTGGPNQPQHF.

In DNA form, the CDR3 reads TGCAGCGTTTGGAGGGGACAGGATGAAAAACTGTTTTTT. It codes for CSVWRGQDEKLFF. The chain combines TRBV29-1 with TRBJ1-4; 8 nucleotides match TRBD1. CDR1 and CDR2 from the germline V gene are SQVTM and ANQGSEA. With 5 bases clipped from V and 6 bases from J, the junction kept 5 bases outside the gene matches. The CDR3 spans 13 residues.

The rearrangement links TRBV4-1 to TRBJ2-3; 10 nucleotides agree with TRBD2. With V trimmed by 6 bases and J by 1 base, 7 bases remained unmatched. Germline loops: CDR1 MGHRA, CDR2 YSYEKL. This CDR3 is 16 amino acids long. CDR3 nucleotides: TGCGCCAGCAGTCTTCCCGGGACTAGCGGCACAGATACGCAGTATTTT. Protein: CASSLPGTSGTDTQYF.

The chain is built from TRBV5-1 and TRBJ1-3; D gene ambiguous. V dropped 0 bases and J dropped 0 bases, with 10 bases sitting between them. Germline assignment: CDR1 SGHRS and CDR2 YFSETQ. The length of the CDR3 is 16 residues. CDR3 region: CASSLAPGLSGNTIYF. The CDR3 DNA sequence: TGCGCCAGCAGCTTGGCCCCAGGCCTCTCTGGAAACACCATATATTTT.

J is TRBJ1-4 and V is TRBV10-3; tentative D call: TRBD1 (5 bases). Germline V gene lookup returns CDR1 ENHRY and CDR2 SYGVKD. V was trimmed by 0 bases and J by 8 bases, leaving 10 bases between them. The CDR3 length is 14 residues. The CDR3: CAISESGQEEKLFF. The CDR3 DNA reads as TGTGCCATCAGTGAGTCGGGGCAGGAGGAAAAACTGTTTTTT.

This rearrangement joins TRBV3-1 (or the pseudogene TRBV3-2) to TRBJ2-7, with D unclear. V was cut by 1 base and J by 2 bases, with 12 bases left in between. Germline V gene sequence: CDR1 LGHDT, CDR2 YNNKEL (reference sequence). The CDR3 spans 15 residues. CDR3 loop: CASSQGWALAYEQYF. The CDR3 DNA reads as TGTGCCAGCAGCCAAGGATGGGCACTCGCCTACGAGCAGTACTTC.

This sequence joins TRBV6-2 or TRBV6-3 and TRBJ1-5, with no clear D. Deletions cut 2 bases from V and 9 bases from J, with 14 bases between. There are 14 residues in the CDR3. From germline, CDR1 is MNHEY and CDR2 SVGEGT. Here the CDR3 reads CASSYVGLLRPQHF. The CDR3 region has the DNA TGTGCCAGCAGTTACGTGGGCCTCTTAAGGCCCCAGCATTTT.

The rearrangement links TRBV5-5 to TRBJ2-7; perhaps TRBD2 as D (5 bases). Deletions cut 0 bases from V and 3 bases from J, with 7 bases between. CDR1 SGHKS and CDR2 YYEKEE come from the germline V gene (reference sequence). CDR3 length equals 13 residues. CDR3 DNA sequence: TGTGCCAGCAGCTTGGGAGGGTTCTACGAGCAGTACTTC. This codes for CASSLGGFYEQYF.

The chain recombines TRBV5-4 with TRBJ1-2, with D perhaps matching TRBD1 (5 bases). The germline V gene has CDR1 SGHNT and CDR2 YYREEE (reference sequence). V shed 0 bases and J shed 4 bases, with 10 bases lying between them. This CDR3 has 14 amino acids. The CDR3 nucleotides read TGTGCCAGCAGCTTGGCCGGGGGGGGCTATGGCTACACCTTC. Translating gives CASSLAGGGYGYTF.

The chain uses TRBV30 and TRBJ2-3; 9 bases fit TRBD2. The V gene end was trimmed by 0 bases and the J gene end by 6 bases; junction bases not matched to a gene: 7. Germline values: CDR1 GTSNPN, CDR2 SVGIG (reference sequence). This CDR3 spans 15 amino acids. In nucleotides, the CDR3 is TGTGCCTGGAGTGTACTCGCGGGGGGGCGGGATACGCAGTATTTT. Translation: CAWSVLAGGRDTQYF.

The chain combines TRBV9 with TRBJ2-1; D is uncertain. CDR3 length: 12 amino acids. V was clipped by 2 bases and J by 6 bases, with 6 bases between them. CDR1 and CDR2 from the germline V gene are SGDLS and YYNGEE. The CDR3 spells CASSVSGNEQFF. DNA for the CDR3: TGTGCCAGCAGCGTGAGTGGCAATGAGCAGTTCTTC.

The CDR3 DNA reads TGTGCCAGCAGCTTCGGCGGAGGAACTACAGTCTATGGCTACACCTTC. It encodes CASSFGGGTTVYGYTF. The chain recombines TRBV13 with TRBJ1-2, with unresolved D. Trimming took off 3 bases at V and 4 bases at J, with 18 bases between the two ends. Germline CDR1 and CDR2: PRHDT and FYEKMQ (reference sequence). The CDR3 runs to 16 residues.

The J gene is TRBJ1-1, the V gene TRBV7-9; TRBD1 aligns across 7 bases. The germline gives CDR1 SEHNR, CDR2 FQNEAQ (reference sequence). This CDR3 has 17 amino acids. V shed 1 base and J 3 bases; nucleotides not matched to a gene: 11. The CDR3 sequence: CASSLGKGGQGDTEAFF. The CDR3 DNA reads TGTGCCAGCAGCTTAGGAAAGGGTGGGCAGGGGGACACTGAAGCTTTCTTT.

This clone was detected only once. The chain has TRBV6-5 and TRBJ2-6; D not certain. There are 13 residues in the CDR3. The ends were cut back, 8 bases at V and 1 base at J, with 6 bases in the middle. Germline loops: CDR1 MNHEY, CDR2 SVGAGI. The CDR3 region has the DNA TGTGCCAGCCTCAGGTCTGGGGCCAACGTCCTGACTTTC. Amino acid sequence: CASLRSGANVLTF.

This clone came up once. The chain employs TRBV30 and TRBJ2-1; 8 nucleotides align to TRBD1. From germline, CDR1 is GTSNPN and CDR2 SVGIG (reference sequence). The CDR3 sequence is 15 residues long. J lost 1 base, V lost 3 bases, and 5 bases had no gene match. The CDR3 region has the DNA TGTGCCTGGAGGCAAACAGGGGGATCCTACAATGAGCAGTTCTTC. Its protein is CAWRQTGGSYNEQFF.

This clone was recorded only once. The chain employs TRBV4-1 and TRBJ1-6; D gene ambiguous. Per the germline V gene, CDR1 is MGHRA and CDR2 is YSYEKL. The length of the CDR3 is 14 residues. V was trimmed by 6 bases and J by 6 bases, leaving 12 bases between them. The CDR3 loop reads CASRRAGGNSPLHF. The CDR3 DNA reads TGCGCCAGCAGGCGGGCCGGCGGTAATTCACCCCTCCACTTT.

The CDR3 loop reads CASSQYVAGELFF. CDR3 DNA sequence: TGTGCCAGCAGCCAATATGTCGCCGGGGAGCTGTTTTTT. The rearrangement uses TRBV16 and TRBJ2-2; D remains ambiguous. The germline CDR1 and CDR2 sequences are KGHSY and FQNENV. The CDR3 is 13 amino acids. The germline V and J ends were trimmed by 1 base and 6 bases, with 6 bases remaining between them.

The rearrangement joins TRBV12-3 or TRBV12-4 to TRBJ1-4; D is unclear. Trimming shortened V by 5 bases and J by 8 bases, and 12 bases separated the two germline ends. CDR3 length: 13 residues. The CDR3 loop is CASSGVLREKLFF. The CDR3, as DNA: TGTGCCAGCAGTGGCGTCCTAAGAGAAAAACTGTTTTTT.

V is TRBV5-1 and J is TRBJ2-3, with 12 bases that match TRBD1. The CDR3 is made up of 16 amino acids. Germline CDR1 and CDR2: SGHRS and YFSETQ. V dropped 4 bases and J dropped 4; count of bases not matched to a gene: 7. The CDR3 region is CASSQGGQGASDTQYF. CDR3 sequence (DNA): TGCGCCAGCAGCCAAGGGGGACAGGGGGCGTCAGATACGCAGTATTTT.

The chain has TRBV6-5 and TRBJ1-4, with D possibly matching TRBD1 (5 bases). The germline V and J ends were trimmed by 5 bases and 8 bases, with 15 bases remaining between them. The CDR3 sequence is 14 residues long. Germline V CDR1 and CDR2: MNHEY, SVGAGI. The CDR3 nucleotides read TGTGCCAGCAGTCCCATGGGGGGTGGGGAAAAACTGTTTTTT. Amino acid sequence: CASSPMGGGEKLFF.